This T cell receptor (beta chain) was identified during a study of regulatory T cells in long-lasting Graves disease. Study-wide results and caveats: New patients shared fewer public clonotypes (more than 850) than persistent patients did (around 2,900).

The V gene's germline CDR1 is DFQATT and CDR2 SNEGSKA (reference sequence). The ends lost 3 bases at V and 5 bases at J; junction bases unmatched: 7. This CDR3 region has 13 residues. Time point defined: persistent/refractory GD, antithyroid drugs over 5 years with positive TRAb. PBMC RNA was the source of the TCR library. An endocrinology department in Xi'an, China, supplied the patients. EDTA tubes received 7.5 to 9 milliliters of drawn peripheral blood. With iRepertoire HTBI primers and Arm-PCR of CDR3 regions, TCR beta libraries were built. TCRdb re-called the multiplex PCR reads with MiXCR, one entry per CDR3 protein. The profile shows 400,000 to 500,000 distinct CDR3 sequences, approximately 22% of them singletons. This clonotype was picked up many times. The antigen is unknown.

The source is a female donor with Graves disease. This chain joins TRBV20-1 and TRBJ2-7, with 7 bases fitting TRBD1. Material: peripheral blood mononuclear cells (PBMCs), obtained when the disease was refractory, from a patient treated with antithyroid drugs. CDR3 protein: CSASETGIDEQYF. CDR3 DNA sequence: TGCAGTGCTAGTGAGACAGGGATTGACGAGCAGTACTTC.